This entry features one T cell receptor (beta chain) sequence. These data originate in a study of blood T cell repertoires in COVID-19. Study-level information: Researchers got acute and convalescent COVID-19 samples from the United States, Italy and Spain.

The authors' processing: Amplification of reference gene primers was used by the study to estimate nucleated cell counts. Data came from immunoSEQ multiplex PCR; TCRdb stores just in-frame clones and leaves some out. The V and J calls and the clone size are those of that table, but D and trimming were determined from the DNA. This table holds over 150,000 clones, roughly 82% found once. Trimming took 11 bases from V and 10 from J, leaving 21 bases between them. Per germline, CDR1 SEHNR and CDR2 FQNEAQ (reference sequence). This CDR3 comprises 13 residues. Sequencing used peripheral blood. This TCR was recovered from a human donor in a cohort sampled during active COVID-19. V gene TRBV7-9 combines with J gene TRBJ2-1, with D tentatively TRBD2 (6 bases). CDR3 nucleotides: TGTGCCGGCCGTGACGGAGGGGCTCAGGAGCAGTTCTTC. It translates to CAGRDGGAQEQFF.